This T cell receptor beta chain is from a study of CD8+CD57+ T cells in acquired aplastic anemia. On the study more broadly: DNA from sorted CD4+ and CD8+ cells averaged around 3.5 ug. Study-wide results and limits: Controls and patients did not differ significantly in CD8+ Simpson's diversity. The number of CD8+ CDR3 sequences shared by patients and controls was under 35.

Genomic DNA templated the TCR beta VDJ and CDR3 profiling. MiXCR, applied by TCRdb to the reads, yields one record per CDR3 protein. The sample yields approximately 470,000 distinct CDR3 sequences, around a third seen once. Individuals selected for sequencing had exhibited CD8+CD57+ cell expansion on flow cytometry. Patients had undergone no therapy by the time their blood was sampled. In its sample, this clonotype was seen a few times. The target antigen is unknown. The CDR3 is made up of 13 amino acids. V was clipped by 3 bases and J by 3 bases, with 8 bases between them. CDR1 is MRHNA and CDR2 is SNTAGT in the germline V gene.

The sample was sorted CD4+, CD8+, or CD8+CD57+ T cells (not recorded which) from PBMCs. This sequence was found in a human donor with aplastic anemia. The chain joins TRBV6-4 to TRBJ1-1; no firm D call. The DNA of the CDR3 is TGTGCCAGCAGTGAGGAGGGCTACACTGAAGCTTTCTTT. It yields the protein CASSEEGYTEAFF.